Below are 3 T cell receptor beta chains sequenced from a single sample in a study of blood T cell repertoires in COVID-19. Libraries were prepared by immunoSEQ multiplex PCR; TCRdb keeps only in-frame clonotypes and omits some of them. This sample yields approximately 90,000 clones, of which over 70% are seen a single time; under 35% belongs to the top ten. The specimen sequenced was peripheral blood. Receptors were obtained from a woman older than 75 with active or convalescent COVID-19.

This clone was observed once. This sequence joins TRBV12-3 or TRBV12-4 and TRBJ1-2; D is undetermined. This CDR3 is 12 amino acids long. Trimming removed 6 bases at V and 2 bases at J, with 7 bases between. The CDR3, as DNA: TGTGCCAGCAGCCAGACAAACTATGGCTACACCTTC. It translates to CASSQTNYGYTF.

The chain recombines TRBV2 with TRBJ2-1, with 12 bases that match TRBD2. This CDR3 region has 15 residues. V lost 6 bases, J lost 9 bases, and 9 bases stayed unmatched. Germline V gene data show CDR1 as SNHLY and CDR2 as FYNNEI. The CDR3 coding sequence is TGTGCCAGCAGCCAGCTAGCGGGGGGGATTCTTGAGCAGTTCTTC. It encodes CASSQLAGGILEQFF.

This chain links TRBV7-2 with TRBJ2-7; TRBD2 matches at 10 bases. This CDR3 is built from 17 residues. The J segment lost 2 bases and the V segment lost 4 bases, leaving 11 bases of the junction unmatched. The germline CDR1 and CDR2 sequences are SGHTA and FQGNSA. The CDR3 bases are TGTGCCAGCAGCTCTTTAATTAGCGGGAGGTGGACCTACGAGCAGTACTTC. It encodes CASSSLISGRWTYEQYF.